These T cell receptor beta chains were read from a single sample in a study of blood T cells in healthy people across ages. TCRdb re-called the 5' RACE reads with MiXCR, one entry per CDR3 protein. The profile covers around 710,000 distinct CDR3 sequences, with 40% to 45% appearing a single time and roughly 20% taken by the ten largest. What was sequenced was blood. These receptors all come from a woman aged 55-70 years in good health. The CDR3 runs from the conserved cysteine through the conserved F or W. Fields, in order: clone size, J gene, V gene, D gene, CDR3 DNA, CDR3 protein. D genes are given only for firm matches. Some rows have no size entry. The others give once, few or many, or a class for an expanded clone.

few | TRBJ2-3 | TRBV3-1 | TRBD1 | TGTGCCAGCAGCCAAGGGACAGGTTACCCTCTCAGCTCAGATACGCAGTATTTT | CASSQGTGYPLSSDTQYF
few | TRBJ2-4 | TRBV28 | . | TGTGCCAGCAGTAAGACGGCGGGACTCGCCTACAATGAGCAGTACTTC | CASSKTAGLAYNEQYF
few | TRBJ2-1 | TRBV4-2 | TRBD2 | TGTGCCAGCAGCCAAAACCTTCAGACTAGCGGAAACAATGAGCAGTTCTTC | CASSQNLQTSGNNEQFF
. | TRBJ2-1 | TRBV9 | . | TGTGCCAGCAGCGTAGGGACTCACGCTGAGCAGTTCTTC | CASSVGTHAEQFF
. | TRBJ2-1 | TRBV7-2 | TRBD2 | TGTGCCAGCAGCTCTCCAGATTACCTAGCGGGAGAAGTATCCTACAATGAGCAGTTCTTC | CASSSPDYLAGEVSYNEQFF
. | TRBJ2-3 | TRBV5-1 | . | TGCGCCAGCAGCTTGGTGCCGGATCTAAGGACAGATACGCAGTATTTT | CASSLVPDLRTDTQYF
. | TRBJ1-2 | TRBV20-1 | TRBD1 | TGCAGTGCTATCCCCGACAGGGGTGACCGCTACACCTTC | CSAIPDRGDRYTF
. | TRBJ2-1 | TRBV9 | TRBD2 | TGTGCCAGCAGCCCAGTGGGACTAGCGGGTTGCAATGAGCAGTTCTTC | CASSPVGLAGCNEQFF
. | TRBJ1-1 | TRBV20-1 | . | TGCAGTGGCAGCGGGGGGGATGGAACTGAAGCTTTCTTT | CSGSGGDGTEAFF
. | TRBJ2-1 | TRBV7-2 | . | TGTGCCAGCAGCTTAGGTTTAGTCGGGCAGGTGAGCTCCTACAATGAGCAGTTCTTC | CASSLGLVGQVSSYNEQFF
many | TRBJ2-3 | TRBV9 | TRBD2 | TGTGCCAGCAGCGTCGGGGGGAGGACAGATACGCAGTATTTT | CASSVGGRTDTQYF
. | TRBJ2-1 | TRBV9 | TRBD2 | TGTGCCAGCAGCCCCCTCAGGACTAGCGGGGCCAATGAGCAGTTCTTC | CASSPLRTSGANEQFF
. | TRBJ2-5 | TRBV6-6 | TRBD1 | TGTGCCAGCAGAGGCGGGACAGGGGGACCGCATGAGCAGTACTTC | CASRGGTGGPHEQYF
few | TRBJ2-1 | TRBV20-1 | TRBD2 | TGCAGTGCTAGCTCCCCCTGGACTAGTTCGAATGAGCAGTTCTTC | CSASSPWTSSNEQFF
. | TRBJ2-7 | TRBV6-2/TRBV6-3 | TRBD2 | TGTGCCAGCAGTAAGACTAGCGGGGGTTTCTCCTACGAGCAGTACTTC | CASSKTSGGFSYEQYF
. | TRBJ2-7 | TRBV3-1 | TRBD2 | TGTGCCAGCAGCCACCTAGCGGGTGGGGGGAATGAGCAGTACTTC | CASSHLAGGGNEQYF
. | TRBJ2-3 | TRBV9 | TRBD1 | TGTGCCAGCAGCGGGGCGACAGGGGCCACAGATACGCAGTATTTT | CASSGATGATDTQYF
. | TRBJ2-1 | TRBV24-1 | . | TGTGCCACCAGCTCCCCAAATCGAGGCAATGAGCAGTTCTTC | CATSSPNRGNEQFF
few | TRBJ2-5 | TRBV3-1 | TRBD1 | TGTGCCAGCAGCCTACAGGGGCTCCGGGAGACCCAGTACTTC | CASSLQGLRETQYF
few | TRBJ2-7 | TRBV30 | TRBD1 | TGTGCCTGGAGTTATCGGACAGGGGGGGACGAGCAGTACTTC | CAWSYRTGGDEQYF
. | TRBJ2-1 | TRBV10-3 | TRBD2 | TGTGCCATCAGTGAGTCACGGACTAGTGGATACTATAATGAGCAGTTCTTC | CAISESRTSGYYNEQFF
. | TRBJ2-7 | TRBV20-1 | TRBD2 | TGCAGTGCCATGACTAGCGGGGTATACGAGCAGTACTTC | CSAMTSGVYEQYF
. | TRBJ2-1 | TRBV29-1 | . | TGCAGCGTTGACGTGCGCGTAAATGAGCAGTTCTTC | CSVDVRVNEQFF
. | TRBJ2-3 | TRBV7-2 | . | TGTGCCAGCAGCTTTGGCGGGGCGAAAACAGATACGCAGTATTTT | CASSFGGAKTDTQYF
few | TRBJ2-1 | TRBV6-1 | . | TGTGCCAGTTCAGGAGGTGACAAGAGCTCCTACAATGAGCAGTTCTTC | CASSGGDKSSYNEQFF
few | TRBJ2-1 | TRBV27 | TRBD1 | TGTGCCAGCAGTCCAGGGACAGACTCGACTATACACTACAATGAGCAGTTCTTC | CASSPGTDSTIHYNEQFF
once | TRBJ1-1 | TRBV6-2/TRBV6-3 | TRBD1 | TGTGCCAGCAGTTACGGGGACAGGGCGGTTGAAGCTTTCTTT | CASSYGDRAVEAFF
. | TRBJ1-1 | TRBV4-2 | . | TGTGCCAGCAGCCAGGACGTACGGGGGATGAACACTGAAGCTTTCTTT | CASSQDVRGMNTEAFF
once | TRBJ2-7 | TRBV27 | . | TGTGCCAGCAGTTTATCTGGGCCAGGGAGGTCCTACGAGCAGTACTTC | CASSLSGPGRSYEQYF
few | TRBJ1-2 | TRBV7-2 | TRBD1 | TGTGCCAGCAGCTTAGTCAGGGGGAGGGGTGGCTACACCTTC | CASSLVRGRGGYTF
few | TRBJ2-1 | TRBV28 | . | TGTGCCAGCAGAGCGGCGAGTAGGAATGAGCAGTTCTTC | CASRAASRNEQFF
. | TRBJ1-5 | TRBV6-6 | . | TGTGCCAGCAGAGTGTCTTACAGCAATCAGCCCCGGCATTTT | CASRVSYSNQPRHF
. | TRBJ2-7 | TRBV20-1 | . | TGCAGTGCTAGAGTCAACAGGGCATCCTACGAGCAGTACTTC | CSARVNRASYEQYF
. | TRBJ1-5 | TRBV19 | TRBD1 | TGTGCCAGTAGTATCGGCAGGGGGGGGGGCAATCAGCCCCAGCATTTT | CASSIGRGGGNQPQHF
. | TRBJ1-1 | TRBV18 | . | TGTGCCAGCTCAACAGGACTTAACACTGAAGCTTTCTTT | CASSTGLNTEAFF
. | TRBJ2-7 | TRBV5-1 | TRBD2 | TGCGCCAGCAGCGGGGGAGGGGCAGCGGGAGTTTACAATGAGCAGTACTTC | CASSGGGAAGVYNEQYF
. | TRBJ1-1 | TRBV18 | . | TGTGCCAGCTCACCAGGGACGGGCACTGAAGCTTTCTTT | CASSPGTGTEAFF
few | TRBJ1-1 | TRBV5-1 | TRBD1 | TGCGCCAGCCGCGACAGGGATGGAACTGAAGCTTTCTTT | CASRDRDGTEAFF
few | TRBJ1-5 | TRBV29-1 | . | TGCAGCGTTGGCATCGATAGCAATCAGCCCCAGCATTTT | CSVGIDSNQPQHF